The 8 T cell receptor beta chains below come from one sample, sequenced in a study of technical replicates of blood from several donors (dated by TCRdb to the late 2010s). The library was generated by the immunoSEQ multiplex PCR assay. TCRdb took over this immuneACCESS table, retaining in-frame rearrangements with V and J assigned. Such tables are incomplete; in checked studies, under half of the missing clones stem from an unresolved V gene, and the remainder is unexplained. The sample data list under 85,000 clones, and around 93% of these were observed just once. About 0.23% of the sample is in the top ten clones. Sequences were obtained from T cells isolated from PBMCs. Every receptor here comes from a human donor in good health.

This rearrangement joins TRBV5-4 to TRBJ1-2; possibly TRBD1 for D (6 bases). Germline loops: CDR1 SGHNT, CDR2 YYREEE (reference sequence). V was clipped by 5 bases and J by 4 bases, with 18 bases between them. The CDR3 consists of 15 residues. Here the CDR3 DNA reads TGTGCCAGCAGAGAACTTACCGGGACACCCTATGGCTACACCTTC. Protein product: CASRELTGTPYGYTF.

This rearrangement joins TRBV5-8 to TRBJ1-5; D gene ambiguous. The V end was cut by 1 base, the J end by 6 bases, with 5 bases between. CDR1 and CDR2 (germline): SGHTS, YDEGEE. This CDR3 is 12 amino acids long. The CDR3 spells CASSLLSQPQHF. The DNA of the CDR3 is TGTGCCAGCAGCTTGTTATCTCAGCCCCAGCATTTT.

J is TRBJ2-3 and V is TRBV7-8; 9 bases line up with TRBD2. The CDR3 consists of 17 residues. V dropped 1 base and J dropped 5; count of bases not matched to a gene: 10. CDR1 is SGHVS and CDR2 is FQNEAQ in the germline V gene. This CDR3 reads CASSLGLVAGVGDTQYF. The CDR3 DNA is TGTGCCAGCAGCTTAGGGTTGGTAGCGGGAGTCGGAGATACGCAGTATTTT. Complete variable domain (other parts from reference TRBV7-8 and TRBJ2-3): GAGVSQSPRYKVAKRGQDVALRCDPISGHVSLFWYQQALGQGPEFLTYFQNEAQLDKSGLPSDRFFAERPEGSVSTLKIQRTQQEDSAVYLCASSLGLVAGVGDTQYFGPGTRLTVL.

V usage is TRBV2 and J usage is TRBJ1-1; D gene unclear. The CDR3 has 15 amino acids. Germline CDR1 reads SNHLY; CDR2 reads FYNNEI. V lost 3 bases and J 8 bases, leaving 19 bases between the germline ends. The chain's CDR3 is CASSERGSQYGEAFF. The DNA for the CDR3 is TGTGCCAGCAGTGAGCGGGGTTCGCAATACGGGGAAGCTTTCTTT.

V usage is TRBV6-5 and J usage is TRBJ1-5; 7 bases are a match to TRBD1. This CDR3 comprises 15 residues. With 6 bases clipped from V and 0 bases from J, the junction kept 5 bases outside the gene matches. The germline gives CDR1 MNHEY, CDR2 SVGAGI. The CDR3 loop reads CASRRQGISNQPQHF. DNA of the CDR3: TGTGCCAGCAGAAGACAGGGAATTAGCAATCAGCCCCAGCATTTT.

As concerns this clone: The junction departs from germline at one end; a sequencing error may be responsible. The V gene is TRBV28, the J gene TRBJ1-2; D gene unclear. The CDR3 spans 16 residues. Germline CDR1 and CDR2: MDHEN and SYDVKM. CDR3 region: CASSLLAGGPNYGYTF. CDR3 nucleotides: TGTGCCAGCAGCTTATTGGCAGGAGGACCTAACTATGGCTACACCTTC.

V gene TRBV5-5 combines with J gene TRBJ1-2; 7 bases align to TRBD1. Germline values: CDR1 SGHKS, CDR2 YYEKEE (reference sequence). The CDR3 consists of 16 residues. The V gene end was trimmed by 2 bases and the J gene end by 4 bases; junction bases not matched to a gene: 11. The CDR3 reads CASSFGRGRDSYGYTF. Written as DNA, the CDR3 is TGTGCCAGCAGCTTCGGTCGCGGCCGGGACAGCTATGGCTACACCTTC. Supplemented by reference TRBV5-5 and TRBJ1-2, the full variable domain reads DAGVTQSPTHLIKTRGQQVTLRCSPISGHKSVSWYQQVLGQGPQFIFQYYEKEERGRGNFPDRFSARQFPNYSSELNVNALLLGDSALYLCASSFGRGRDSYGYTFGSGTRLTVV.

This rearrangement joins TRBV28 to TRBJ2-7; 13 bases align to TRBD2. This CDR3 has 16 residues. In germline, CDR1 is MDHEN, CDR2 SYDVKM. J gave up 5 bases and V 3 bases, and 7 bases lay outside the gene matches. CDR3 amino acids: CASSFRSGTSGDEQYF. CDR3 nucleotides: TGTGCCAGCAGTTTCCGTTCTGGGACTAGCGGGGACGAGCAGTACTTC.